This entry lists 27 T cell receptor beta chains sequenced from one sample in a study of cytomegalovirus exposure and HLA in healthy donors. Amplification used 60 Vbeta primers and 13 Jbeta primers. Clones were sequenced by immunoSEQ multiplex PCR, and TCRdb holds only the in-frame ones, with some missing. This sample has under 150,000 clones, with roughly four fifths found just once. The sequencing sample was made of PBMCs. Every receptor here comes from a man aged 35 to 55 in good health and CMV-seropositive.

The V gene is TRBV18, the J gene TRBJ2-7; TRBD1 matches 7 bases. Germline CDR1 is KGHSH and CDR2 is LQKENI. The CDR3 spans 15 residues. The V and J ends lost 3 bases and 0 bases, in that order; junction bases with no gene match: 5. Here the CDR3 DNA reads TGTGCCAGCTCACCTAACCGGGACAGCTCCTACGAGCAGTACTTC. Translating gives CASSPNRDSSYEQYF.

This clone came up a few times. This rearrangement joins TRBV5-1 to TRBJ2-1, with 8 bases aligning to TRBD2. The V gene's germline CDR1 is SGHRS and CDR2 YFSETQ. CDR3 length: 15 residues. The V segment lost 6 bases and the J segment 9 bases; nucleotides outside the gene matches: 14. The CDR3 here is CASNLAGIRGGEQFF. CDR3 coding DNA: TGCGCCAGCAACCTAGCGGGCATCCGGGGCGGTGAGCAGTTCTTC.

This chain joins TRBV16 and TRBJ1-4, with D uncertain. V was pared by 2 bases and J by 1 base, with 14 bases between. The germline V gene encodes CDR1 KGHSY and CDR2 FQNENV. The length of the CDR3 is 17 residues. Written as DNA, the CDR3 is TGTGCCAGCAGCCAAGAAGGCGGGGTTAGAACTAATGAAAAACTGTTTTTT. This translates into CASSQEGGVRTNEKLFF.

Comments on this clone: Within the sample, other DNA sequences also encode this same CDR3. This chain connects TRBV6-5 to TRBJ1-5; 9 bases match TRBD1. Germline V CDR1 and CDR2: MNHEY, SVGAGI. V lost 6 bases and J lost 1; bases outside the gene matches: 1. The CDR3 runs to 14 residues. The DNA of the CDR3 is TGTGCCAGCAGGGGGACAGGGAGCAATCAGCCCCAGCATTTT. This codes for CASRGTGSNQPQHF.

V is TRBV10-3 and J is TRBJ1-1, with 8 bases lining up with TRBD1. V gave up 6 bases and J gave up 4 bases; unmatched junction bases: 4. Per the germline V gene, CDR1 is ENHRY and CDR2 is SYGVKD. CDR3 length equals 13 residues. CDR3 DNA: TGTGCCATCAGACAGACAGGGGTCACTGAAGCTTTCTTT. Protein sequence: CAIRQTGVTEAFF.

The V and J genes are TRBV7-6 and TRBJ2-7; D is unclear. The CDR3 length is 14 residues. Deletions cut 7 bases from V and 0 bases from J, with 13 bases between. Per germline, CDR1 SGHVS and CDR2 FNYEAQ. The CDR3 region has the DNA TGTGCCAGCACCCCTTTGGGCAACTCCTACGAGCAGTACTTC. Amino acids: CASTPLGNSYEQYF.

This rearrangement joins TRBV12-5 to TRBJ1-1, with 7 bases lining up with TRBD1. The CDR3 loop spans 16 amino acids. CDR1 is LGHNT and CDR2 is FRNRAP in the germline V gene. The V segment lost 5 bases and the J segment 3 bases; nucleotides outside the gene matches: 12. The CDR3 DNA reads as TGTGCTAGTGGTCTAGGGCCAAGGGGGCGGCACACTGAAGCTTTCTTT. It is translated as CASGLGPRGRHTEAFF.

The chain has TRBV10-3 and TRBJ1-1, with TRBD1 as a possible D gene (6 bases). There are 13 residues in the CDR3. Per the germline V gene, CDR1 is ENHRY and CDR2 is SYGVKD. The V end lost 8 bases, the J end lost 7 bases, and 17 bases lay between the germline ends. CDR3: CAIGGGGVSEAFF. In DNA form, the CDR3 reads TGTGCCATCGGGGGCGGGGGGGTCAGTGAAGCTTTCTTT.

The gene calls are TRBV7-8 and TRBJ1-5, with D perhaps TRBD1 (5 bases). V was clipped by 1 base and J by 5 bases, with 15 bases between them. There are 16 residues in the CDR3. Germline V gene sequence: CDR1 SGHVS, CDR2 FQNEAQ. The CDR3 region has the DNA TGTGCCAGCAGCTTAGGTATCAGGGTCTGGGATCAGCCCCAGCATTTT. This sequence encodes CASSLGIRVWDQPQHF.

V is TRBV6-6 and J is TRBJ1-5, with D possibly TRBD1 on 6 matching bases. There are 14 residues in the CDR3. V was trimmed by 11 bases and J by 0 bases, leaving 14 bases between them. Germline loops: CDR1 MNHNY, CDR2 SVGAGI (reference sequence). The CDR3 is CAGSRGNSNQPQHF. The CDR3 bases are TGTGCCGGTTCCAGGGGAAATAGCAATCAGCCCCAGCATTTT.

This chain links TRBV5-1 with TRBJ2-7, with 8 positions matching TRBD2. CDR3 length: 14 residues. Germline values: CDR1 SGHRS, CDR2 YFSETQ. Germline trimming cut 0 bases from V and 5 bases from J; bases unmatched to any gene: 4. DNA for the CDR3: TGCGCCAGCAGCTTGGAGCGGGGGAAGGACGAGCAGTACTTC. It translates to CASSLERGKDEQYF. The full variable domain, rest sourced from reference TRBV5-1 and TRBJ2-7, is KAGVTQTPRYLIKTRGQQVTLSCSPISGHRSVSWYQQTPGQGLQFLFEYFSETQRNKGNFPGRFSGRQFSNSRSEMNVSTLELGDSALYLCASSLERGKDEQYFGPGTRLTVT.

This chain links TRBV7-2 with TRBJ2-7; 9 nucleotides align to TRBD2. Germline CDR1 reads SGHTA; CDR2 reads FQGNSA. CDR3 size: 18 residues. Trimming at V came to 6 bases and at J to 2 bases, leaving 17 bases not matched to a gene. CDR3 coding DNA: TGTGCCAGCAGTTCTTTAGGTGGTAGCGGGAGCAGCCCCTACGAGCAGTACTTC. Protein: CASSSLGGSGSSPYEQYF.

The chain employs TRBV5-1 and TRBJ2-7; 9 bases are shared with TRBD1. Losses at the gene ends were 3 bases for V and 2 bases for J; bases not matched to a gene: 3. CDR3 length: 14 amino acids. Looked up from germline, CDR1 is SGHRS and CDR2 is YFSETQ. The CDR3 nucleotides are TGCGCCAGCAGCTACGGACAGGGGCCCTACGAGCAGTACTTC. The encoded protein is CASSYGQGPYEQYF.

The rearrangement uses TRBV7-8 and TRBJ2-5, with D possibly TRBD1 on 6 matching bases. The end of the DNA aligns better with TRBJ2-7, so the J call may be wrong. CDR1 is SGHVS, CDR2 FQNEAQ, per germline. The CDR3 has 14 residues. Here the CDR3 DNA reads TGTGCCAGCACCCCTTTGGTCAGGGGACACGAGCAGTACTTC. Translating gives CASTPLVRGHEQYF.

The chain is built from TRBV5-1 and TRBJ2-7; weak D call: TRBD2 (6 bases). Germline V lookup: CDR1 SGHRS, CDR2 YFSETQ. V lost 2 bases to trimming and J lost 0 bases, with 12 bases between them. CDR3 length equals 15 residues. The CDR3 loop reads CASSFVGGSSYEQYF. CDR3 DNA sequence: TGCGCCAGCAGCTTCGTCGGGGGTAGCTCCTACGAGCAGTACTTC.

The chain employs TRBV5-4 and TRBJ1-2; TRBD1 agrees at 7 bases. The CDR3 is 15 amino acids. Germline V gives CDR1 SGHNT, CDR2 YYREEE (reference sequence). The junction had 5 bases not matched to a gene; V was cut back by 0 bases and J by 3 bases. Here the CDR3 DNA reads TGTGCCAGCAGCTTGGCGGAGGGACAGTACTATGGCTACACCTTC. Protein sequence: CASSLAEGQYYGYTF.

Regarding this clone: The identical CDR3 is also encoded by other nucleotide sequences in the sample. As DNA, the CDR3 is TGTGCCAGCAGCCCGGAGGGACTGGGACCTATAGATGAGCAGTTCTTC. Its translation: CASSPEGLGPIDEQFF. This sequence joins TRBV5-4 and TRBJ2-1; D perhaps matches TRBD2 (6 bases). This CDR3 contains 16 residues. Trimming removed 4 bases from V and 8 bases from J, with 22 bases in between. Germline CDR1 SGHNT, CDR2 YYREEE (reference sequence).

This CDR3 reads CASSSPLGTGGDGYTF. The CDR3 DNA follows: TGTGCCAGCAGTTCCCCCTTGGGGACAGGGGGGGATGGCTACACCTTC. The chain is built from TRBV7-2 and TRBJ1-2; 11 bases match TRBD1. CDR1 SGHTA and CDR2 FQGNSA come from the germline V gene. V lost 6 bases and J lost 6; bases outside the gene matches: 12. The CDR3 totals 16 residues. The whole variable domain, remainder taken from reference TRBV7-2 and TRBJ1-2, is GAGVSQSPSNKVTEKGKDVELRCDPISGHTALYWYRQSLGQGLEFLIYFQGNSAPDKSGLPSDRFSAERTGGSVSTLTIQRTQQEDSAVYLCASSSPLGTGGDGYTFGSGTRLTVV.

The chain combines TRBV5-6 with TRBJ1-2, with 9 positions matching TRBD1. This CDR3 is 15 amino acids long. Germline V gene data show CDR1 as SGHDT and CDR2 as YYEEEE. V lost 0 bases, J lost 3 bases, and 3 bases stayed unmatched. CDR3 sequence (DNA): TGTGCCAGCAGCTTGGCCGGACAGGGGTACTATGGCTACACCTTC. Translated: CASSLAGQGYYGYTF.

This chain connects TRBV9 to TRBJ2-3; D remains unclear. This CDR3 is built from 16 residues. The V end lost 4 bases, the J end lost 0 bases, and 15 bases lay between the germline ends. Germline V gene data show CDR1 as SGDLS and CDR2 as YYNGEE. The CDR3 spells CASSTPTFQSTDTQYF. DNA of the CDR3: TGTGCCAGCAGCACCCCAACATTCCAGAGCACAGATACGCAGTATTTT. Full variable domain (remainder filled in from reference TRBV9 and TRBJ2-3): DSGVTQTPKHLITATGQRVTLRCSPRSGDLSVYWYQQSLDQGLQFLIQYYNGEERAKGNILERFSAQQFPDLHSELNLSSLELGDSALYFCASSTPTFQSTDTQYFGPGTRLTVL.

The rearrangement uses TRBV9 and TRBJ1-1; D might be TRBD1 (5 bases). The CDR3 covers 15 residues. V lost 0 bases, J lost 7 bases, and 16 bases lay in between. The V gene's germline CDR1 is SGDLS and CDR2 YYNGEE. This chain's CDR3 is CASSVEGQGQSEAFF. In nucleotides, the CDR3 is TGTGCCAGCAGCGTAGAAGGGCAGGGCCAGAGTGAAGCTTTCTTT. Together with reference TRBV9 and TRBJ1-1, the CDR3 gives the full variable domain: DSGVTQTPKHLITATGQRVTLRCSPRSGDLSVYWYQQSLDQGLQFLIQYYNGEERAKGNILERFSAQQFPDLHSELNLSSLELGDSALYFCASSVEGQGQSEAFFGQGTRLTVV.

The chain combines TRBV9 with TRBJ1-1; D gene uncertain. Germline V gene sequence: CDR1 SGDLS, CDR2 YYNGEE. Between the trimmed V and J ends, which lost 3 bases and 6 bases, there was a span of 15 bases. The CDR3 runs 14 residues. This CDR3 is CASSARDVGAEAFF. CDR3 sequence (DNA): TGTGCCAGCAGCGCCCGCGATGTGGGCGCTGAAGCTTTCTTT.

The chain is built from TRBV6-1 and TRBJ1-1; perhaps TRBD1 as D (6 bases). CDR1 and CDR2 (germline): MNHNS, SASEGT. Deletions cut 2 bases from V and 5 bases from J, with 12 bases between. This CDR3 region has 14 residues. As DNA, the CDR3 is TGTGCCAGCAGTGAAAGGGGGGGTCGGACTGAAGCTTTCTTT. Translation gives CASSERGGRTEAFF.

This clone was observed a handful of times. This chain joins TRBV29-1 and TRBJ2-1; possible D gene TRBD1, 6 bases. Trimming took off 8 bases at V and 0 bases at J, with 14 bases between the two ends. This CDR3 comprises 14 residues. Germline V lookup: CDR1 SQVTM, CDR2 ANQGSEA. CDR3 amino acids: CSFMGHRSYNEQFF. The CDR3 nucleotides read TGCAGCTTCATGGGACACCGCTCCTACAATGAGCAGTTCTTC.

The chain has TRBV4-1 and TRBJ1-4, with TRBD1 as a possible D gene (6 bases). This CDR3 has 15 residues. Trimming left V 1 base short and J 8 bases short, with 14 bases between. In germline, CDR1 is MGHRA, CDR2 YSYEKL. The CDR3 nucleotides are TGCGCCAGCAGCCAAGGGAACAGGGAGAAGGAAAAACTGTTTTTT. Residues: CASSQGNREKEKLFF.

This clone has just a few counts. The rearrangement joins TRBV27 to TRBJ1-1; no reliable D call. The CDR3 consists of 13 residues. From germline, CDR1 is MNHEY and CDR2 SMNVEV (reference sequence). Trimming stripped 2 bases from V and 3 bases from J, with 7 bases between. The CDR3 DNA is TGTGCCAGCAGTTTAGGCCAGTACACTGAAGCTTTCTTT. It encodes CASSLGQYTEAFF.

A single count supports this clone. The chain links TRBV27 to TRBJ1-2; 9 bases are shared with TRBD1. Per the germline V gene, CDR1 is MNHEY and CDR2 is SMNVEV (reference sequence). V dropped 2 bases and J dropped 2; count of bases not matched to a gene: 3. This CDR3 has 15 residues. CDR3 sequence reads: CASSLGTGTNYGYTF. CDR3 in DNA: TGTGCCAGCAGTTTAGGGACAGGGACAAACTATGGCTACACCTTC.